The present entry profiles one T cell receptor beta chain with its context. Its antigen is unidentified. Primers included in the PCR were 60 Vbeta and 13 Jbeta primers. Method: immunoSEQ multiplex PCR; TCRdb's copy keeps in-frame clones and lacks some. The sample lists about 70,000 clones, approximately 90% occurring once. The entry originates in a study of cytomegalovirus exposure and HLA in healthy donors. Points from the study as a whole: Cytomegalovirus association was listed for 150 or so TCR beta chains. In a later analysis, at a false discovery rate of 0.05, about 17,000 TCR beta sequences matched HLA alleles. Several of the most significant clusters appeared, in a later analysis, to be linked to common viral pathogens.

Healthy donors of bone marrow made up the group. This receptor was identified in a woman younger than 45 in good health and CMV-seronegative. Sequenced: PBMCs.

The DNA of the CDR3 is TGTGCCATCAGCCCACTAGCGGGAGGTAGGCAAGAGACCCAGTACTTC. Its translation: CAISPLAGGRQETQYF. This chain connects TRBV10-3 to TRBJ2-5; 12 nucleotides match TRBD2. J gave up 2 bases and V 6 bases, and 7 bases lay outside the gene matches. CDR1 is ENHRY and CDR2 is SYGVKD in the germline V gene. The CDR3 is 16 amino acids.